One sample yielded the 15 T cell receptor beta chains listed below, sequenced in a study of radiotherapy plus CTLA-4 blockade in lung cancer. Data came from immunoSEQ multiplex PCR; TCRdb stores just in-frame clones and leaves some out. This repertoire shows tens of thousands of clones, about 85% found once; its top ten account for around 30%. Specimen: peripheral blood, collected from a patient treated with radiotherapy plus ipilimumab. The receptors were gathered from a human donor with non-small cell lung cancer whose response to radiotherapy plus ipilimumab could not be evaluated.

The V and J genes are TRBV6-5 and TRBJ1-5; D unresolved. CDR3 length: 14 amino acids. Germline values: CDR1 MNHEY, CDR2 SVGAGI. Trimming pared 0 bases from V and 6 bases from J, leaving 9 bases between. The CDR3 loop reads CASSYSSGSQPQHF. CDR3 bases: TGTGCCAGCAGTTACTCGAGCGGGAGTCAGCCCCAGCATTTT.

This clone has just one count. The chain recombines TRBV28 with TRBJ2-4; 9 positions match TRBD1. Germline assignment: CDR1 MDHEN and CDR2 SYDVKM. V was clipped by 6 bases and J by 2 bases; unmatched bases: 8. This CDR3 has 16 residues. The CDR3 region is CASRNRGLLTKNIQYF. CDR3 nucleotides: TGTGCCAGCAGAAACAGGGGGCTTTTGACCAAAAACATTCAGTACTTC.

This clone was picked up one time. The V gene is TRBV14, the J gene TRBJ2-7, with D unclear. CDR3 length equals 15 residues. V was shortened by 2 bases and J by 1 base, with 12 bases between the two germline ends. Germline CDR1 SGHDN, CDR2 FVKESK. The DNA of the CDR3 is TGTGCCAGCAGCCAACATCCGAGATCATCCTACGAGCAGTACTTC. Its translation: CASSQHPRSSYEQYF. The full variable domain, with the rest looked up from reference TRBV14 and TRBJ2-7, is EAGVTQFPSHSVIEKGQTVTLRCDPISGHDNLYWYRRVMGKEIKFLLHFVKESKQDESGMPNNRFLAERTGGTYSTLKVQPAELEDSGVYFCASSQHPRSSYEQYFGPGTRLTVT.

The rearrangement links TRBV2 to TRBJ2-3; maybe TRBD2 (6 bases). The CDR3 runs 14 residues. Germline V gives CDR1 SNHLY, CDR2 FYNNEI. In nucleotides, the CDR3 is TGTGCAGGAAAGGCTAGCGTTAGCACAGATACGCAGTATTTT. Its translation is CAGKASVSTDTQYF.

The chain joins TRBV2 to TRBJ1-5, with 7 bases fitting TRBD1. Germline-derived CDR1 and CDR2 are SNHLY and FYNNEI. The V and J ends lost 6 bases and 4 bases, in that order; junction bases with no gene match: 6. The CDR3 has 14 amino acids. This chain's CDR3 is CASRQQGRNQPQHF. The CDR3, as DNA: TGTGCCAGCAGGCAACAGGGGAGGAATCAGCCCCAGCATTTT. The full variable domain, rest sourced from reference TRBV2 and TRBJ1-5, is EPEVTQTPSHQVTQMGQEVILRCVPISNHLYFYWYRQILGQKVEFLVSFYNNEISEKSEIFDDQFSVERPDGSNFTLKIRSTKLEDSAMYFCASRQQGRNQPQHFGDGTRLSIL.

This rearrangement joins TRBV30 to TRBJ2-3, with 14 bases identical to TRBD2. Trimming at V came to 2 bases and at J to 9 bases, leaving 7 bases not matched to a gene. CDR3 length equals 15 residues. Germline V lookup: CDR1 GTSNPN, CDR2 SVGIG (reference sequence). CDR3 loop: CAWSHGLAGGGTQYF. In DNA form, the CDR3 reads TGTGCCTGGAGTCACGGACTAGCGGGAGGAGGGACGCAGTATTTT. Together with reference TRBV30 and TRBJ2-3, the CDR3 gives the full variable domain: SQTIHQWPATLVQPVGSPLSLECTVEGTSNPNLYWYRQAAGRGLQLLFYSVGIGQISSEVPQNLSASRPQDRQFILSSKKLLLSDSGFYLCAWSHGLAGGGTQYFGPGTRLTVL.

A word on this clone: A junction end diverges from the germline sequence, so it may reflect a read error. The J gene is TRBJ2-5, the V gene TRBV4-2, with 12 nucleotides matching TRBD2. Per the germline V gene, CDR1 is LGHNA and CDR2 is YNFKEQ. The CDR3 contains 16 residues. The CDR3 coding sequence is TGTGCCAGCAACCAAGATAAGGGACTAGCGGGCCATACCCAGTACTTC. As protein: CASNQDKGLAGHTQYF.

This clone was observed a few times. The CDR3 DNA is TGCAGCGGCGGGATGGCCGGGGCTGAAGCTTTCTTT. This gives the protein CSGGMAGAEAFF. V and J are TRBV29-1 and TRBJ1-1; D not resolved. Looked up from germline, CDR1 is SQVTM and CDR2 is ANQGSEA. This CDR3 spans 12 amino acids. V was cut by 7 bases and J by 6 bases, with 15 bases left in between.

This clone was recorded a few times. This chain links TRBV28 with TRBJ1-2; D unclear. Germline loops: CDR1 MDHEN, CDR2 SYDVKM. V was shortened by 3 bases and J by 2 bases, with 7 bases between the two germline ends. The CDR3 consists of 13 residues. CDR3 in amino acids: CASSFGSNYGYTF. The CDR3 region has the DNA TGTGCCAGCAGTTTCGGTTCGAACTATGGCTACACCTTC.

The chain's CDR3 is CASSRQGPGTEAFF. Here the CDR3 DNA reads TGTGCCAGCAGCAGACAGGGGCCGGGGACTGAAGCTTTCTTT. The V call is TRBV7-8, the J call TRBJ1-1; 8 nucleotides line up with TRBD1. Losses at the gene ends were 5 bases for V and 5 bases for J; bases not matched to a gene: 7. Germline V gene lookup returns CDR1 SGHVS and CDR2 FQNEAQ. This CDR3 contains 14 residues.

V and J are TRBV12-5 and TRBJ2-2, with TRBD2 identical over 7 bases. CDR1 and CDR2 from the germline V gene are LGHNT and FRNRAP. Unmatched junction bases numbered 0, after V lost 2 bases and J lost 0 bases. CDR3 length equals 15 residues. This chain's CDR3 is CASGLTSANTGELFF. As DNA, the CDR3 is TGTGCTAGTGGTTTGACTAGCGCGAACACCGGGGAGCTGTTTTTT.

The chain carries TRBV28 and TRBJ2-7, with TRBD2 as a possible D gene (5 bases). The CDR3 sequence is 15 residues long. V was pared by 6 bases and J by 8 bases, with 23 bases between. CDR1 and CDR2 (germline): MDHEN, SYDVKM. The CDR3 region is CASSSLYGVKSKQYF. The CDR3 region has the DNA TGTGCCAGCAGCTCTCTATACGGGGTAAAGTCGAAGCAGTACTTC.

The V call is TRBV4-2, the J call TRBJ1-2; TRBD1 might be the D (5 bases). Germline CDR1 reads LGHNA; CDR2 reads YNFKEQ. V was trimmed by 0 bases and J by 2 bases, leaving 10 bases between them. This CDR3 region has 15 residues. The CDR3: CASSQEITGNYGYTF. CDR3 DNA sequence: TGTGCCAGCAGCCAAGAAATAACAGGCAACTATGGCTACACCTTC.

The CDR3 nucleotides are TGTGCCAGTAGTCATAAGAGGAATGGGAATGAAAAACTGTTTTTT. It specifies CASSHKRNGNEKLFF. V is TRBV19 and J is TRBJ1-4; D gene ambiguous. CDR3 length: 15 residues. CDR1 and CDR2 from the germline V gene are LNHDA and SQIVND (reference sequence). With 5 bases removed from V and 5 bases from J, the gap between germline ends came to 15 bases.

The J gene is TRBJ1-1, the V gene TRBV7-9; 11 bases are shared with TRBD1. The ends lost 3 bases at V and 5 bases at J; junction bases unmatched: 5. CDR3 length: 15 residues. Germline loops: CDR1 SEHNR, CDR2 FQNEAQ (reference sequence). CDR3 amino acids: CASSLGTGGFTEAFF. The DNA for the CDR3 is TGTGCCAGCAGCTTGGGGACAGGGGGTTTTACTGAAGCTTTCTTT.